These 15 T cell receptor beta chains were all obtained from the same sample, sequenced in a study of cytomegalovirus exposure and HLA in healthy donors. A multiplex PCR was run with 60 Vbeta primers and 13 Jbeta primers. Measured with immunoSEQ multiplex PCR; TCRdb has only the in-frame clones, and not every one. The table records roughly 95,000 clones, 76% of them present only once. Material: PBMCs. These receptor sequences come from a man aged 25-40 years in good health and CMV-seropositive.

The chain recombines TRBV9 with TRBJ2-7; a possible D gene is TRBD1 (5 bases). Germline V gene lookup returns CDR1 SGDLS and CDR2 YYNGEE. The CDR3 length is 14 residues. V was pared by 5 bases and J by 5 bases, with 17 bases between. The CDR3 DNA follows: TGTGCCAGCAGGTCAGGGTATAAGGTGGACGAGCAGTACGTC. Translated, it gives CASRSGYKVDEQYV.

The CDR3 is CASSLFGQENTEAFF. Here the CDR3 DNA reads TGTGCCAGCAGCTTATTTGGTCAGGAGAACACTGAAGCTTTCTTT. The chain is built from TRBV7-9 and TRBJ1-1; no clear D gene. The CDR3 covers 15 residues. Germline CDR1 SEHNR, CDR2 FQNEAQ (reference sequence). The V end lost 2 bases, the J end lost 1 base, and 11 bases lay between the germline ends.

J is TRBJ2-1 and V is TRBV10-3, with 7 bases fitting TRBD2. The CDR3 length is 14 residues. Germline lookup yields CDR1 ENHRY and CDR2 SYGVKD. J gave up 0 bases and V 11 bases, and 7 bases lay outside the gene matches. The CDR3 coding sequence is TGTGCCTCGAGGGAGGGCAACTCCTACAATGAGCAGTTCTTC. Its translation is CASREGNSYNEQFF.

The V call is TRBV6-5, the J call TRBJ2-1; 9 bases fit TRBD1. Trimming cost V 1 base and J 6 bases; bases outside gene matches: 7. CDR3 length: 16 residues. Germline lookup yields CDR1 MNHEY and CDR2 SVGAGI. DNA of the CDR3: TGTGCCAGCAGTTACTGGCCGGGACAGGGCGTCAATGAGCAGTTCTTC. Its translation: CASSYWPGQGVNEQFF.

CDR3 residues: CASSLRALAGATEQFF. In nucleotides, the CDR3 is TGTGCCAGCAGCTTAAGGGCGCTAGCGGGAGCCACTGAGCAGTTCTTC. This chain connects TRBV7-3 to TRBJ2-1; 10 nucleotides align to TRBD2. This CDR3 spans 16 amino acids. Germline assignment: CDR1 SGHTA and CDR2 FQGTGA. V gave up 1 base and J gave up 9 bases; unmatched junction bases: 9.

The chain links TRBV5-4 to TRBJ1-2, with TRBD1 as a possible D gene (6 bases). V dropped 0 bases and J dropped 2 bases, with 14 bases sitting between them. The CDR3 totals 16 residues. Germline V gene lookup returns CDR1 SGHNT and CDR2 YYREEE (reference sequence). CDR3 bases: TGTGCCAGCAGCTTGGCTTCCGGACAGAGAAACTATGGCTACACCTTC. It translates to CASSLASGQRNYGYTF.

The chain links TRBV4-1 to TRBJ1-1; D ambiguous. This CDR3 region has 14 residues. V was shortened by 2 bases and J by 2 bases, with 9 bases between the two germline ends. Germline V lookup: CDR1 MGHRA, CDR2 YSYEKL. CDR3 sequence (DNA): TGCGCCAGCAGCCAATGGGCAGGAAACACTGAAGCTTTCTTT. It yields the protein CASSQWAGNTEAFF.

The V gene is TRBV7-9, the J gene TRBJ1-2, with TRBD1 as a possible D gene (6 bases). The CDR3 has 13 amino acids. CDR1 is SEHNR and CDR2 is FQNEAQ in the germline V gene (reference sequence). Between the trimmed V and J ends, which lost 3 bases and 8 bases, there was a span of 13 bases. DNA of the CDR3: TGTGCCAGCAGCTTCCTGCGACAGGCCGGCTACACCTTC. Protein: CASSFLRQAGYTF.

The chain joins TRBV30 to TRBJ2-3, with 8 positions matching TRBD2. The J segment lost 2 bases and the V segment lost 3 bases, leaving 10 bases of the junction unmatched. Germline CDR1 GTSNPN, CDR2 SVGIG (reference sequence). The CDR3 runs to 16 residues. This chain's CDR3 is CAWSRGQAGATDTQYF. CDR3 bases: TGTGCCTGGAGCAGGGGTCAAGCGGGAGCCACAGATACGCAGTATTTT. The full variable domain, its missing parts supplied by reference TRBV30 and TRBJ2-3, is SQTIHQWPATLVQPVGSPLSLECTVEGTSNPNLYWYRQAAGRGLQLLFYSVGIGQISSEVPQNLSASRPQDRQFILSSKKLLLSDSGFYLCAWSRGQAGATDTQYFGPGTRLTVL.

V and J are TRBV7-9 and TRBJ2-1, with D tentatively TRBD2 (6 bases). V lost 1 base and J lost 10, with 11 bases in between. Germline V gene sequence: CDR1 SEHNR, CDR2 FQNEAQ (reference sequence). The CDR3 sequence is 13 residues long. CDR3 in DNA: TGTGCCAGCAGCTTAGAACTAGCAGACGAGCAGTTCTTC. Protein: CASSLELADEQFF.

V gene TRBV6-5 combines with J gene TRBJ1-3; 8 bases are a match to TRBD1. Losses at the gene ends were 6 bases for V and 2 bases for J; bases not matched to a gene: 6. The CDR3 contains 15 residues. The germline V gene encodes CDR1 MNHEY and CDR2 SVGAGI. CDR3 in DNA: TGTGCCAGCAGCCGACAGGGGAAGACTGGAAACACCATATATTTT. It translates to CASSRQGKTGNTIYF.

The gene calls are TRBV9 and TRBJ2-2, with 12 bases lining up with TRBD2. The junction had 15 bases not matched to a gene; V was cut back by 5 bases and J by 4 bases. Germline CDR1 is SGDLS and CDR2 is YYNGEE. The CDR3 loop spans 19 amino acids. The CDR3 here is CASRRGASGRAAGTGELFF. The CDR3 bases are TGTGCCAGCAGGAGGGGGGCTAGCGGGAGGGCCGCGGGCACCGGGGAGCTGTTTTTT.

The chain carries TRBV7-9 and TRBJ1-5; TRBD1 matches at 7 bases. Trimming removed 6 bases from V and 0 bases from J; junction bases left unmatched: 11. The germline gives CDR1 SEHNR, CDR2 FQNEAQ (reference sequence). There are 17 residues in the CDR3. CDR3: CASSLSPDRDSNQPQHF. For the CDR3, the DNA is TGTGCCAGCAGTCTATCCCCTGACAGGGATAGCAATCAGCCCCAGCATTTT.

This clone was observed a handful of times. The chain has TRBV27 and TRBJ2-7; D is unresolved. CDR1 is MNHEY and CDR2 is SMNVEV in the germline V gene (reference sequence). V was pared by 4 bases and J by 3 bases, with 4 bases between. The CDR3 runs 11 residues. For the CDR3, the DNA is TGTGCCAGCAGTTCTTACTACGAGCAGTACTTC. Translation gives CASSSYYEQYF.

The rearrangement joins TRBV4-2 to TRBJ1-1; TRBD1 matches 9 bases. After removal of 5 bases from V and 5 bases from J, the junction contained 12 bases not matched to a gene. The CDR3 consists of 16 residues. Germline CDR1 LGHNA, CDR2 YNFKEQ. CDR3: CASSSTYRGRETEAFF. CDR3 DNA: TGTGCCAGCAGCTCGACCTACAGGGGGCGTGAAACTGAAGCTTTCTTT.